A selection of T cell receptor beta chains follows, all from one sample in a study of shared clonotypes between healthy human individuals. Sequencing used immunoSEQ multiplex PCR; TCRdb keeps in-frame clones, though not all of them. This sample yields hundreds of thousands of clones, of which about 90% are seen a single time; about 24% belongs to the top ten. Sample: naive CD8+ T cells sorted from blood. The receptors here all came from a man aged 30 to 39 in good health. CDR3s include the opening cysteine and the closing phenylalanine or tryptophan. The D gene is left open where the match is weak. For some rows the clone size is stated as once, few or many, or as a class when expanded; others skip it.

TRBJ1-4	-	-	TRBV6-5	TGTGCCAGCAGTTATTCCCTCTCGGGGCTTGAAAAACTGTTTTTT	CASSYSLSGLEKLFF
TRBJ1-1	-	-	TRBV29-1	TGCGGATGTTCCGGAGACACTGAAGCTTTCTTT	CGCSGDTEAFF
TRBJ2-1	-	few	TRBV28	TGTGCCAGCAGTTTACTCCAGCTCAATGAGCAGTTCTTC	CASSLLQLNEQFF
TRBJ2-2	-	-	TRBV13	TGTGCCAGCAGCCCAGGGTCAGCCTCCTTCCTCGGGGAGCTGTTTTTT	CASSPGSASFLGELFF
TRBJ1-4	-	-	TRBV27	TGTGCCAGCAGTTTCAGGGCAGGGGATAATGAAAAACTGTTTTTT	CASSFRAGDNEKLFF
TRBJ2-7	TRBD1	-	TRBV25-1	TGTGCCAGCAGTGGGACAGGGGTGGGATCCTACGAGCAGTACTTC	CASSGTGVGSYEQYF
TRBJ2-7	-	-	TRBV15	TGTGCCATCAGCAGAGATGGCGGCTACGAGCAGTACTTC	CAISRDGGYEQYF
TRBJ2-1	-	-	TRBV27	TGTGCCAGCAGGGTTGGCCCCTACAATGAGCAGTTCTTC	CASRVGPYNEQFF
TRBJ1-5	-	-	TRBV7-8	TGTGCCAGCAGCGCCGGGACCGGGTTTGAGCCCCAGCATTTT	CASSAGTGFEPQHF
TRBJ2-1	-	-	TRBV2	TGTGCCACCCTCAAAAGGGGGGAGCAGTTCTTC	CATLKRGEQFF
TRBJ1-4	TRBD1	-	TRBV6-5	TGTGCCAGCAGTTACATTAAGGGGGCAGAAAAACTGTTTTTT	CASSYIKGAEKLFF
TRBJ2-1	TRBD1	-	TRBV9	TGTGCCAGCAGCCAACCGGGACAGGGGGTTAATGAGCAGTTCTTC	CASSQPGQGVNEQFF
TRBJ2-7	-	-	TRBV21-1	TGTGCCAGCATCGGGGGACTAGCGGGAGGGTCCTACGAGCAGTACTTC	CASIGGLAGGSYEQYF
TRBJ2-1	TRBD1	-	TRBV7-7	TGTGCTAGCAGCCCGACAGGGGGAGGATACAATGAGCAGTTCTTC	CASSPTGGGYNEQFF
TRBJ2-7	-	-	TRBV4-1	TGCGCCAGCAGCCAAACAAACTCCTACGAGCAGTACTTC	CASSQTNSYEQYF
TRBJ2-3	TRBD2	-	TRBV6-1	TGTGCCAGCATCAGACTAGCGGAGACCACAGATACGCAGTATTTT	CASIRLAETTDTQYF
TRBJ2-7	TRBD1	-	TRBV7-7	TGTGCCAGCAGCCCATTACAGGGGCTGGACGAGCAGTACTTC	CASSPLQGLDEQYF
TRBJ2-2	-	-	TRBV9	TGTGCCAGCACTGGGAACACCGGGGAGCTGTTTTTT	CASTGNTGELFF
TRBJ2-7	-	once	TRBV30	TGTGCCTGGACCCGACCGGGACTGGCCTACGAGCAGTACTTC	CAWTRPGLAYEQYF
TRBJ1-5	-	-	TRBV7-9	TGTGCCAGCAGCTTAGAAGTGGATCAGCCCCAGCATTTT	CASSLEVDQPQHF
TRBJ2-5	TRBD1	-	TRBV11-2	TGTGCCAGCAGCTTAGGGCGGACAGGGGATTGGTTGGAGACCCAGTACTTC	CASSLGRTGDWLETQYF
TRBJ1-5	TRBD1	-	TRBV6-1	TGTGCCAGCATGAGGAGACAGGGAGAGCCCCAGCATTTT	CASMRRQGEPQHF
TRBJ2-6	TRBD1	-	TRBV28	TGTGCCAGCAGTTTGAGGGACAGGGCTCGCTCTGGGGCCAACGTCCTGACTTTC	CASSLRDRARSGANVLTF
TRBJ1-1	-	-	TRBV7-2	TGTGCCAGCAGCTCGGTAGTAGGCGCTGAAGCTTTCTTT	CASSSVVGAEAFF
TRBJ2-5	-	-	TRBV4-1	TGCGCCAGCAGCCTCCTCCCCGTCGGGCAGGGGATGGTGGAGACCCAGTACTTC	CASSLLPVGQGMVETQYF
TRBJ2-7	-	-	TRBV27	TGTGCCAGCAGGATAACTAGCACCTACGAGCAGTACTTC	CASRITSTYEQYF
TRBJ2-2	TRBD1	-	TRBV5-6	TGTGCCAGCAGCTTGTTCGGGACAGAAAACACCGGGGAGCTGTTTTTT	CASSLFGTENTGELFF
TRBJ2-7	TRBD2	-	TRBV5-5	TGTGCCAGCAGCATATCACTAGCGGGAGTAAGCGAGCAGTACTTC	CASSISLAGVSEQYF
TRBJ2-1	TRBD2	-	TRBV7-9	TGTGCCAGCAGCTTAGGTAGCGGGAGACCCATAGAGCGCAATGAGCAGTTCTTC	CASSLGSGRPIERNEQFF
TRBJ2-7	-	-	TRBV15	TGTGCCACCAGCCCAGGGAAGGCCTACGAGCAGTACTTC	CATSPGKAYEQYF
TRBJ2-2	-	-	TRBV6-5	TGTGCCAGCCTTGGGGCCACCGGGGAGCTGTTTTTT	CASLGATGELFF
TRBJ1-2	TRBD1	once	TRBV7-9	TGTGCCAGCAGCTCCCAGATGACAGGGATCTATGGCTACACCTTC	CASSSQMTGIYGYTF
TRBJ1-4	TRBD1	-	TRBV28	TGTGCCAGCAGTTTTCGGGACAGGGGAAATGAAAAACTGTTTTTT	CASSFRDRGNEKLFF
TRBJ2-1	TRBD2	-	TRBV4-3	TGCGCCAGCAGACATCTAGCGGGAGGGCAGATCCACAATGAGCAGTTCTTC	CASRHLAGGQIHNEQFF
TRBJ2-1	-	-	TRBV7-8	TGTGCCAGCAGCTTTCGGGATTACAATGAGCAGTTCTTC	CASSFRDYNEQFF
TRBJ1-1	-	once	TRBV28	TGTGCCAGCAGCCGCGGGGAGAACACTGAAGCTTTCTTT	CASSRGENTEAFF
TRBJ1-1	-	-	TRBV5-1	TGCGCCAGCAGCCCTACTGATTGGCGGCTGTGGACTGAAGCTTTCTTT	CASSPTDWRLWTEAFF
TRBJ2-1	-	once	TRBV11-2	TGTGCCAGCAAACCAACCCGTGACCCCTACAATGAGCAGTTCTTC	CASKPTRDPYNEQFF
TRBJ1-5	-	-	TRBV15	TGTGCCACCAGCAGAGACGCCCGGGGGGATAGCAATCAGCCCCAGCATTTT	CATSRDARGDSNQPQHF
TRBJ2-6	TRBD1	-	TRBV27	TGTGCCAGCAAAGGGGACAGGGGTTTCCTGAGTGGGGCCAACGTCCTGACTTTC	CASKGDRGFLSGANVLTF
TRBJ2-3	-	-	TRBV4-1	TGCGCCAGCAGCCAAGATCTGCGGGTACTAGGCACAGATACGCAGTATTTT	CASSQDLRVLGTDTQYF
TRBJ2-1	TRBD2	-	TRBV6-5	TGTGCCAGCAGTTACGGGGCGGGAGTTGGTAATGAGCAGTTCTTC	CASSYGAGVGNEQFF
TRBJ2-1	-	once	TRBV7-6	TGTGCCAGCAGCCCCGGGCGAGGCGGTGGTGAGCAGTTCTTC	CASSPGRGGGEQFF
TRBJ1-3	-	-	TRBV27	TGTGCCAGCAGTTGGGGAGGAGACAGAAACACCATATATTTT	CASSWGGDRNTIYF
TRBJ2-1	-	once	TRBV5-3	TGTGCCAGAGGCCAAGGGCCAGGGTGGTACAATGAGCAGTTCTTC	CARGQGPGWYNEQFF
TRBJ2-1	TRBD1	-	TRBV4-1	TGCGCTTCCCAGGGGGTTGAGGGCAATGAGCAGTTCTTC	CASQGVEGNEQFF
TRBJ2-3	TRBD2	-	TRBV7-9	TGTGCCAGCAGACGACTAGCGGGAGGGTACTCTAGCACAGATACGCAGTATTTT	CASRRLAGGYSSTDTQYF
TRBJ2-7	-	-	TRBV30	TGTGCCTCGGCTCGGGACACCACCTACGAGCAGTACTTC	CASARDTTYEQYF
TRBJ2-3	TRBD2	few	TRBV11-3	TGTGCCAGCAGCAAGGGACTAGCGGGCGACGATACGCAGTATTTT	CASSKGLAGDDTQYF
TRBJ2-1	TRBD2	-	TRBV9	TGTGCCAGCAGCGTAGGACAGTGGGCGGGAGGGCGCCCGTACAATGAGCAGTTCTTC	CASSVGQWAGGRPYNEQFF
TRBJ2-2	TRBD2	-	TRBV13	TGTGCCAGCAGCTCACTAGCGGAGGGAACCGGGGAGCTGTTTTTT	CASSSLAEGTGELFF
TRBJ1-5	-	-	TRBV19	TGTGCCAGTAGCACGTCGGGGTTGCGCAATCAGCCCCAGCATTTT	CASSTSGLRNQPQHF
TRBJ2-1	TRBD1	-	TRBV19	TGTGCCAGTAGTATTGGGACAGGAATGATTATACGGTCCTACAATGAGCAGTTCTTC	CASSIGTGMIIRSYNEQFF
TRBJ2-7	-	-	TRBV2	TGTGCCAGCAGTGGCCCCCTCTCCCTGGGCTTGGCAACCTACGAGCAGTACTTC	CASSGPLSLGLATYEQYF
TRBJ2-5	TRBD2	-	TRBV19	TGTGCCAGTAGAAGACTAGCGGGAGCCTCACAAGAGACCCAGTACTTC	CASRRLAGASQETQYF